One sample yielded the 12 T cell receptor beta chains listed below, sequenced in a study of identical twins. TCRdb called the 5' RACE reads again in MiXCR, with one record for every CDR3 protein. The sample includes 1.5 million to 2 million distinct CDR3 sequences, around 29% of them seen just once. Sample: cord blood. Receptors originate from a newborn girl in good health.

A single count supports this clonotype. This chain connects TRBV7-9 to TRBJ2-7; D ambiguous. CDR3 size: 13 residues. The germline V gene encodes CDR1 SEHNR and CDR2 FQNEAQ (reference sequence). V lost 6 bases to trimming and J lost 0 bases, with 9 bases between them. In nucleotides, the CDR3 is TGTGCCAGCAGATCTCCTAGCTCCTACGAGCAGTACTTC. Amino acids: CASRSPSSYEQYF.

The rearrangement uses TRBV6-5 and TRBJ2-7; 9 positions match TRBD2. This CDR3 region has 15 residues. Germline-derived CDR1 and CDR2 are MNHEY and SVGAGI. The V segment lost 0 bases and the J segment 4 bases; nucleotides outside the gene matches: 4. This CDR3 reads CASSYSSGSRYEQYF. The CDR3 bases are TGTGCCAGCAGTTACTCTAGCGGGAGCCGATACGAGCAGTACTTC.

This clonotype was recorded a few times. The genes are TRBV28 and TRBJ2-1, with TRBD2 matching 8 bases. J lost 5 bases, V lost 1 base, and 13 bases had no gene match. Germline-derived CDR1 and CDR2 are MDHEN and SYDVKM. This CDR3 has 18 residues. The DNA for the CDR3 is TGTGCCAGCAGTTTATTGCTCCCGGGACTAGGCCCTAACAATGAGCAGTTCTTC. This codes for CASSLLLPGLGPNNEQFF.

The chain joins TRBV5-1 to TRBJ2-3, with a weak D call TRBD2 (5 bases). V dropped 1 base and J dropped 1 base, with 10 bases sitting between them. This CDR3 comprises 15 residues. Germline values: CDR1 SGHRS, CDR2 YFSETQ. Here the CDR3 DNA reads TGCGCCAGCAGCTTGTGGCTAGCTGGCACAGATACGCAGTATTTT. This encodes CASSLWLAGTDTQYF. Supplemented by reference TRBV5-1 and TRBJ2-3, the full variable domain reads KAGVTQTPRYLIKTRGQQVTLSCSPISGHRSVSWYQQTPGQGLQFLFEYFSETQRNKGNFPGRFSGRQFSNSRSEMNVSTLELGDSALYLCASSLWLAGTDTQYFGPGTRLTVL.

Only one count was recorded for this clonotype. The chain combines TRBV4-1 with TRBJ2-1, with 9 bases lining up with TRBD2. CDR3 size: 16 residues. The V segment lost 2 bases and the J segment 10 bases; nucleotides outside the gene matches: 12. The germline CDR1 and CDR2 sequences are MGHRA and YSYEKL. CDR3 protein: CASSQPSSGKEMEQFF. The CDR3 DNA is TGCGCCAGCAGCCAACCGTCTAGCGGGAAAGAGATGGAGCAGTTCTTC.

This chain uses TRBV12-3 or TRBV12-4 with TRBJ1-6; tentatively, D is TRBD1 (6 bases). Trimming cost V 1 base and J 3 bases, with 10 bases left between them. This CDR3 has 16 residues. CDR3 protein: CASSLEGQFYNSPLHF. The CDR3 DNA sequence: TGTGCCAGCAGTTTAGAGGGACAATTCTATAATTCACCCCTCCACTTT.

This clonotype came up many times. V and J are TRBV28 and TRBJ2-7; the match to TRBD2 covers 8 bases. The CDR3 has 15 residues. The germline V gene encodes CDR1 MDHEN and CDR2 SYDVKM. V shed 5 bases, J shed 2 bases, and the junction held 8 bases outside the gene matches. CDR3 nucleotide sequence: TGTGCCAGCAGTGGTGCGATAGCGGGGACCTACGAGCAGTACTTC. Its protein is CASSGAIAGTYEQYF.

The chain couples TRBV21-1 to TRBJ2-3; the table's D call of TRBD1 was not tested on the DNA. TRBV21-1 is designated a pseudogene. This CDR3 is 16 amino acids long. The chain's CDR3 is CASSPTGTGGADTQYF. The DNA for the CDR3 is TGTGCCAGCAGCCCCACCGGGACAGGGGGCGCAGATACGCAGTATTTT.

The V and J genes are TRBV9 and TRBJ2-4; TRBD2 agrees at 7 bases. The DNA end favors TRBJ2-7, so the J call may be wrong. CDR3 length: 15 residues. Germline CDR1 is SGDLS and CDR2 is YYNGEE. As DNA, the CDR3 is TGTGCCAGCAGCGTAGGGGCGGGAGTACCCTACGAGCAGTACTTC. Translation: CASSVGAGVPYEQYF.

V and J are TRBV9 and TRBJ1-3; tentatively, D is TRBD1 (6 bases). The ends were cut back, 1 base at V and 0 bases at J, with 11 bases in the middle. The CDR3 sequence is 16 residues long. CDR1 is SGDLS, CDR2 YYNGEE, per germline. The CDR3 reads CASSVQGLSSGNTIYF. The CDR3 DNA follows: TGTGCCAGCAGCGTACAGGGGCTCAGCTCTGGAAACACCATATATTTT.

This clonotype was recorded at least ten times. This chain uses TRBV29-1 with TRBJ2-7; 8 bases are shared with TRBD1. This CDR3 has 14 residues. J gave up 4 bases and V 1 base, and 6 bases lay outside the gene matches. CDR1 SQVTM and CDR2 ANQGSEA come from the germline V gene. For the CDR3, the DNA is TGCAGCGTTGAAGCTGGACAGGGTTTGTACGAGCAGTACTTC. This codes for CSVEAGQGLYEQYF.

V and J are TRBV3-1 and TRBJ2-5, with D possibly being TRBD2 (7 bases). Germline CDR1 reads LGHDT; CDR2 reads YNNKEL (reference sequence). The CDR3 is 17 amino acids. Trimming removed 1 base from V and 5 bases from J, with 20 bases in between. The CDR3 here is CASSQGIAGAGWETQYF. In DNA form, the CDR3 reads TGTGCCAGCAGCCAAGGGATCGCGGGGGCGGGTTGGGAGACCCAGTACTTC.